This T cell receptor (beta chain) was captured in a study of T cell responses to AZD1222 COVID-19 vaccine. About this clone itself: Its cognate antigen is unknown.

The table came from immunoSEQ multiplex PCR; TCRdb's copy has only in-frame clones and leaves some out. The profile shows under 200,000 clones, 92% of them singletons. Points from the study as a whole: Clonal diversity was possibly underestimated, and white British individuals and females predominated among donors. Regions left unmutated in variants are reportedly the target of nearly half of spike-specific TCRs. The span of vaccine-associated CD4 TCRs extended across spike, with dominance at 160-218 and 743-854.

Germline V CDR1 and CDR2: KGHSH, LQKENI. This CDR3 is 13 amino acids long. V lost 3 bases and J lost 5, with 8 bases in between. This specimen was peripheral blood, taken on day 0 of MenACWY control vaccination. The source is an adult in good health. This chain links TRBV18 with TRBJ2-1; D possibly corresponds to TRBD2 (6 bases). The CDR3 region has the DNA TGTGCCAGCTCACCTGGAGGGGACAATGAGCAGTTCTTC. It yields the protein CASSPGGDNEQFF.